This T cell receptor beta chain was captured by sequencing in a study of blood T cell repertoires in COVID-19. This clone was seen a single time. The V and J ends lost 2 bases and 1 base respectively, with 5 bases between them. CDR1 and CDR2 from the germline V gene are MNHNS and SASEGT. The CDR3 loop spans 13 amino acids. The method was immunoSEQ multiplex PCR; TCRdb's version includes in-frame clones alone and lacks a portion of them. The sample comprises over 150,000 clones, more than 90% of which are singletons, and approximately 0.56% rests with the top ten. The V gene is TRBV6-1, the J gene TRBJ1-1; D is undetermined. The sequencing sample was made of peripheral blood. This TCR came from a man aged 45-65 years with acute or convalescent COVID-19. For the CDR3, the DNA is TGTGCCAGCAGTGAACGGGAGAACACTGAAGCTTTCTTT. This sequence encodes CASSERENTEAFF.